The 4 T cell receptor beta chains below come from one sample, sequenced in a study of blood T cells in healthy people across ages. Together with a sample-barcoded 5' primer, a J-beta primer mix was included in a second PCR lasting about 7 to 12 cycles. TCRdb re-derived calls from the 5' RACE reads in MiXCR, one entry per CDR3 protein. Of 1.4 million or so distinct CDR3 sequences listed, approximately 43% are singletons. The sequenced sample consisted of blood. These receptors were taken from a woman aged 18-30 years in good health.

The CDR3: CSAGGRLAGGHNEQFF. The CDR3 coding sequence is TGCAGCGCTGGGGGAAGGCTAGCGGGGGGGCACAATGAGCAGTTCTTC. The chain has TRBV29-1 and TRBJ2-1; 12 positions match TRBD2. This CDR3 region has 16 residues. V lost 7 bases and J lost 5; bases outside the gene matches: 12. Germline V gene data show CDR1 as SQVTM and CDR2 as ANQGSEA.

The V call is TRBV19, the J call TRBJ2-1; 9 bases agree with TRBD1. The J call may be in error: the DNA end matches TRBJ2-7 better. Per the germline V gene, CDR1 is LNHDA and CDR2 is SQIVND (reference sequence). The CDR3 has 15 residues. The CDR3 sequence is CASSGGGTGIYEQYF. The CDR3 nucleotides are TGTGCCAGTAGTGGTGGCGGGACAGGGATCTACGAGCAGTACTTC.

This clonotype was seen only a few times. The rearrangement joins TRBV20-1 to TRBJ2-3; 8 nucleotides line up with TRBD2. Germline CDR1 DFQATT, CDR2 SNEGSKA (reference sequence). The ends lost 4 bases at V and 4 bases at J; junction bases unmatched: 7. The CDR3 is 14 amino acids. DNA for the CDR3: TGCAGTGCTACCGGGACTAGATCTGCAGATACGCAGTATTTT. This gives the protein CSATGTRSADTQYF.

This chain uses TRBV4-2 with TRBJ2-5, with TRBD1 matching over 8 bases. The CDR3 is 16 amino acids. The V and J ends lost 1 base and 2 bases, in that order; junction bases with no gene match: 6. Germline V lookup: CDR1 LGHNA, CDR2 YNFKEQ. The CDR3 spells CASSQGPGQGQETQYF. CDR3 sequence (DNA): TGTGCCAGCAGCCAAGGGCCTGGACAGGGACAAGAGACCCAGTACTTC.